This T cell receptor beta chain came from a study of control samples from healthy donors and cancer patients. This CDR3 region has 15 residues. V shed 6 bases and J shed 0 bases, with 14 bases lying between them. Germline CDR1 reads KGHSH; CDR2 reads LQKENI. Here immunoSEQ multiplex PCR was the method, and the copy in TCRdb shows in-frame clones only, minus some. This sample has around 95,000 clones, with over 75% found just once. This TCR was sampled from a woman between 45 and 65 years old in good health. The chain has TRBV18 and TRBJ1-1; D gene ambiguous. Sequences were obtained from blood. CDR3 amino acids: CASSPGLALNTEAFF. The CDR3, as DNA: TGTGCCAGCTCGCCGGGTCTTGCTTTGAACACTGAAGCTTTCTTT.